This T cell receptor (beta chain) was documented in a study of T cell repertoires in ileal Crohn's disease. The time point denotes: neoterminal ileum biopsy at postoperative endoscopy, about 6 months after surgery. Trimming took 4 bases from V and 3 from J, leaving 12 bases between them. The CDR3 contains 15 residues. Germline V CDR1 and CDR2: MNHEY, SMNVEV (reference sequence). Overall study results and limits: Every patient over 26.8% clonality showed endoscopic recurrence.

Regarding this clone: Antigen: not known.

Only in-frame clones appear in the TCRdb table, and some are missing; sequencing was by immunoSEQ multiplex PCR. The repertoire holds about 4,500 clones, with roughly 82% as singletons. This rearrangement joins TRBV27 to TRBJ2-2, with unresolved D. This TCR was recovered from an adult with Crohn's disease. The specimen was ileal tissue. This chain's CDR3 is CASSSDLSYTGELFF. The CDR3, as DNA: TGTGCCAGCAGTTCGGACCTTTCTTACACCGGGGAGCTGTTTTTT.